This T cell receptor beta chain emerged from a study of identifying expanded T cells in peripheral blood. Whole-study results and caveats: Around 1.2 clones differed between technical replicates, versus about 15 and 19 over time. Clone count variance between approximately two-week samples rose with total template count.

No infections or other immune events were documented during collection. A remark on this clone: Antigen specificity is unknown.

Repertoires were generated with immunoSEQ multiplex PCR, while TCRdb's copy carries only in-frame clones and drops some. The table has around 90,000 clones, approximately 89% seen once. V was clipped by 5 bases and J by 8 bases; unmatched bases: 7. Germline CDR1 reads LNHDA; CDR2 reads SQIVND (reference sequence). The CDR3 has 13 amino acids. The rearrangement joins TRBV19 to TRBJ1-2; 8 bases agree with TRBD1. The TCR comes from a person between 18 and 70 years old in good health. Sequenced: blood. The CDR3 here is CASSSGGAWGYTF. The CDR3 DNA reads TGTGCCAGTAGTTCAGGGGGCGCGTGGGGCTACACCTTC.